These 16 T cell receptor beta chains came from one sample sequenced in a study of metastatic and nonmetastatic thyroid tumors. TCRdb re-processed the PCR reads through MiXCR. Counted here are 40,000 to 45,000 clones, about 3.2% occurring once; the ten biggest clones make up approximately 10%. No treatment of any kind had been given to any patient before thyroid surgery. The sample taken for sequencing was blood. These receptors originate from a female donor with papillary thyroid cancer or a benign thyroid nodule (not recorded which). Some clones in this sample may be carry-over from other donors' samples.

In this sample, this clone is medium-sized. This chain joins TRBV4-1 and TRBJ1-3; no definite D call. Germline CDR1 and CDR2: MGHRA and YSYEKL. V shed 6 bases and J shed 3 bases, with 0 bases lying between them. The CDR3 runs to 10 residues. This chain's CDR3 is CASSGNTIYF. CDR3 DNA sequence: TGCGCCAGCAGTGGAAACACCATATATTTT.

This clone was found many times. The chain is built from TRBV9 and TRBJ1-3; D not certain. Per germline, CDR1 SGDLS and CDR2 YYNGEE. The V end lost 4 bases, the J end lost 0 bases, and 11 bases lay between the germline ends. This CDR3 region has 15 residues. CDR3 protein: CASSSRPVSGNTIYF. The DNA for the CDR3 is TGTGCCAGCAGCTCCAGACCGGTCTCTGGAAACACCATATATTTT.

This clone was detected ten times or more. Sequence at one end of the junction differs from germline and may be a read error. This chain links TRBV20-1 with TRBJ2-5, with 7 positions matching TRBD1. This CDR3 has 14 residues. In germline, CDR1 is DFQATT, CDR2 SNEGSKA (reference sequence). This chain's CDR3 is CSGRGDRDQETQYF. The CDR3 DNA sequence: TGCAGTGGTAGAGGTGACAGGGACCAAGAGACCCAGTACTTC.

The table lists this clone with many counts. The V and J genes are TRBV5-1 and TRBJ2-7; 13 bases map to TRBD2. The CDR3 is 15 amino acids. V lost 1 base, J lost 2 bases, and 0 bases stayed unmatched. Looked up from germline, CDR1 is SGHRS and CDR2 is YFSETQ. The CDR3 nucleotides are TGCGCCAGCAGCTTGACTAGCGGGAGGGCCTACGAGCAGTACTTC. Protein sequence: CASSLTSGRAYEQYF.

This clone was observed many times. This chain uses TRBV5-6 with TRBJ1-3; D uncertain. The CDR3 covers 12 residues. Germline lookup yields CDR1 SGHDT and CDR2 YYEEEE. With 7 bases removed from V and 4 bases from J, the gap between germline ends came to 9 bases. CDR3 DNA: TGTGCCAGCTCCCTCCTAGGAAACACCATATATTTT. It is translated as CASSLLGNTIYF.

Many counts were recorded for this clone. CDR3 DNA sequence: TGCGCCAGCAGCCCTCAATGGGGGGCCGGTGAGCAGTTCTTC. Encoded protein: CASSPQWGAGEQFF. This chain links TRBV5-1 with TRBJ2-1, with D perhaps TRBD1 or TRBD2 (6 bases each). Germline V gene lookup returns CDR1 SGHRS and CDR2 YFSETQ. The V end was cut by 4 bases, the J end by 9 bases, with 17 bases between. The CDR3 consists of 14 residues. Drawing the rest from reference TRBV5-1 and TRBJ2-1, the complete variable domain is KAGVTQTPRYLIKTRGQQVTLSCSPISGHRSVSWYQQTPGQGLQFLFEYFSETQRNKGNFPGRFSGRQFSNSRSEMNVSTLELGDSALYLCASSPQWGAGEQFFGPGTRLTVL.

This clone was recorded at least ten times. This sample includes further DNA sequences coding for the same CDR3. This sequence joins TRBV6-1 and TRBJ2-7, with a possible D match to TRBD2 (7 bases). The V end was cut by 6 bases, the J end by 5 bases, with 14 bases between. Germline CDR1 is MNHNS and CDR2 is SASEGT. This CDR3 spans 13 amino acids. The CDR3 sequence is CASSSLGGDEQYF. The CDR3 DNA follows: TGTGCCAGCAGCTCCTTAGGGGGGGACGAGCAGTACTTC.

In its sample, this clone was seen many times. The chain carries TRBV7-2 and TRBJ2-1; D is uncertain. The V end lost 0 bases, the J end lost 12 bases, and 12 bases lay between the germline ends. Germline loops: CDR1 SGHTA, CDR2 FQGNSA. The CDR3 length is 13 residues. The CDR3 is CASSLALAGWQFF. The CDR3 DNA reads TGTGCCAGCAGCTTAGCGCTTGCAGGTTGGCAGTTCTTC.

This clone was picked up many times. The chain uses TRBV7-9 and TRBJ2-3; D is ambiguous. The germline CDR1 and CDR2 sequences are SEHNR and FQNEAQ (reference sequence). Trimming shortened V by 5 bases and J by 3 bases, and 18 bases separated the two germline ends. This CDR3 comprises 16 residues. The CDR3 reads CASSPGSGVATDTQYF. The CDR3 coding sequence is TGTGCCAGCAGCCCTGGATCAGGTGTGGCGACAGATACGCAGTATTTT.

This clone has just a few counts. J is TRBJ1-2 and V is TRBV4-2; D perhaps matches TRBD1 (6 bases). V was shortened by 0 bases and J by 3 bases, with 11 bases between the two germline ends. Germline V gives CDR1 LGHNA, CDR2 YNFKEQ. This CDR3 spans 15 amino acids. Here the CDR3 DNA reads TGTGCCAGCAGCCAAGATGGGACACCTTACTATGGCTACACCTTC. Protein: CASSQDGTPYYGYTF.

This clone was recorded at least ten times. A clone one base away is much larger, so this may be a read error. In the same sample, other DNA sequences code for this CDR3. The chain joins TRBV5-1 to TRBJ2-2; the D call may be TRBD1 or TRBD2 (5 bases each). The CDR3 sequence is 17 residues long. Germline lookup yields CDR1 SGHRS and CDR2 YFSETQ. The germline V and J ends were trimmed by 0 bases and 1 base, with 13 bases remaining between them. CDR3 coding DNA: TGCGCCAGCAGCTTGGTGGGACCCGAATTGAACACCGGGGAGCTGTTTTTT. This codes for CASSLVGPELNTGELFF.

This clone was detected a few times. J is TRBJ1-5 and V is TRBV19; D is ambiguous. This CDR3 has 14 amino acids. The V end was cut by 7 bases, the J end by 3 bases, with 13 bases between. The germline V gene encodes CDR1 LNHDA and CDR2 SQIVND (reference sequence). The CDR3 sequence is CASIGSAVNQPQHF. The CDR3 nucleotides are TGTGCCAGTATCGGGAGTGCGGTCAATCAGCCCCAGCATTTT.

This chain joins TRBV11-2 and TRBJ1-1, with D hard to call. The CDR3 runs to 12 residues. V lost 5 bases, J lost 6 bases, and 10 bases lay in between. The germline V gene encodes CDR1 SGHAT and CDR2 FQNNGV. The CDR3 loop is CASSHRVSEAFF. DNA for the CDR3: TGTGCCAGCAGCCATAGGGTGTCTGAAGCTTTCTTT.

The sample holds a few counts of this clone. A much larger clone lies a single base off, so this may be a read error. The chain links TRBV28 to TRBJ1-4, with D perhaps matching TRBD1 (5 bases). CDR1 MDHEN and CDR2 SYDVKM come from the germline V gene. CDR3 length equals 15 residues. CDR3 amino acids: CSSTPWGSTNEKLFF. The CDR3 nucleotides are TGTTCCAGCACCCCTTGGGGCTCAACTAATGAAAAACTGTTTTTT.

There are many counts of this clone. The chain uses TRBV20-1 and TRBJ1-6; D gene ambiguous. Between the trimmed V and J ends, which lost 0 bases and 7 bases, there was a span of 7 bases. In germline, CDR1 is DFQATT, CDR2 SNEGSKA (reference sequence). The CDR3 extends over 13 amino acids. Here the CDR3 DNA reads TGCAGTGCTAGAGACGTGGCCAATTCACCCCTCCACTTT. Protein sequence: CSARDVANSPLHF.

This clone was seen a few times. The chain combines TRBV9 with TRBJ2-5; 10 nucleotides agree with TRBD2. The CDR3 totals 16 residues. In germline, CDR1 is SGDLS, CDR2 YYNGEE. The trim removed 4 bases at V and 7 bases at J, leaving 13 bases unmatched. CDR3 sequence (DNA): TGTGCCAGCAGCCCAGGAGCGGGGGGGGTTGTGTGGACCCAGTACTTC. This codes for CASSPGAGGVVWTQYF.